The 19 T cell receptor beta chains reported below all come from one sample, sequenced in a study of cytomegalovirus exposure and HLA in healthy donors. It was with 60 Vbeta and 13 Jbeta primers that the PCR ran. Profiling relied on immunoSEQ multiplex PCR, and the TCRdb table lists in-frame clones only, not all of them. The table includes about 270,000 clones, more than 80% detected once. Sequenced sample: PBMCs. These receptors came from a man aged 40-49 years in good health and CMV-seropositive.

V and J are TRBV30 and TRBJ2-7; 10 bases agree with TRBD1. From germline, CDR1 is GTSNPN and CDR2 SVGIG (reference sequence). The CDR3 spans 16 residues. The junction had 17 bases not matched to a gene; V was cut back by 5 bases and J by 7 bases. CDR3: CAWGRAGTGVRREQYF. In DNA, the CDR3 is TGTGCCTGGGGCCGAGCGGGGACAGGGGTCCGCCGGGAGCAGTACTTC.

The chain carries TRBV28 and TRBJ1-1; TRBD1 is a possible D gene (5 bases). The CDR3 has 15 residues. V gave up 2 bases and J gave up 0 bases, with 10 bases separating them. CDR1 and CDR2 (germline): MDHEN, SYDVKM. The CDR3 region has the DNA TGTGCCAGCAGTTTAACAGGTACGATGAACACTGAAGCTTTCTTT. It specifies CASSLTGTMNTEAFF.

The chain is built from TRBV15 and TRBJ2-5; TRBD1 might be the D (6 bases). The CDR3 runs 15 residues. Germline V gene lookup returns CDR1 LNHNV and CDR2 YYDKDF (reference sequence). The V end was cut by 0 bases, the J end by 4 bases, with 12 bases between. The CDR3 here is CATSRDFGRGETQYF. The CDR3 DNA sequence: TGTGCCACCAGCAGAGACTTTGGCAGGGGAGAGACCCAGTACTTC.

The chain couples TRBV7-6 to TRBJ2-3, with D unresolved. Germline V gene sequence: CDR1 SGHVS, CDR2 FNYEAQ. The CDR3 length is 16 residues. V gave up 1 base and J gave up 5 bases, with 16 bases separating them. CDR3 nucleotide sequence: TGTGCCAGCAGCTTAGACCTAGGCATTACGGGAGATACGCAGTATTTT. This gives the protein CASSLDLGITGDTQYF. Filled out from reference TRBV7-6 and TRBJ2-3, the complete variable domain reads GAGVSQSPRYKVTKRGQDVALRCDPISGHVSLYWYRQALGQGPEFLTYFNYEAQQDKSGLPNDRFSAERPEGSISTLTIQRTEQRDSAMYRCASSLDLGITGDTQYFGPGTRLTVL.

V usage is TRBV2 and J usage is TRBJ2-7; 7 bases align to TRBD1. Germline V gene sequence: CDR1 SNHLY, CDR2 FYNNEI. The ends lost 7 bases at V and 3 bases at J; junction bases unmatched: 9. This CDR3 has 14 amino acids. CDR3 sequence: CASITGTAYYEQYF. Here the CDR3 DNA reads TGTGCCAGCATTACCGGGACAGCCTACTACGAGCAGTACTTC. The whole variable domain, filled in from reference TRBV2 and TRBJ2-7, reads EPEVTQTPSHQVTQMGQEVILRCVPISNHLYFYWYRQILGQKVEFLVSFYNNEISEKSEIFDDQFSVERPDGSNFTLKIRSTKLEDSAMYFCASITGTAYYEQYFGPGTRLTVT.

This clone occurred a few times. CDR3 amino acids: CASSLSAPTGGYGYTF. DNA for the CDR3: TGTGCCAGCAGTTTATCCGCCCCTACGGGCGGGTATGGCTACACCTTC. The chain joins TRBV27 to TRBJ1-2; no clear D gene. The CDR3 has 16 residues. The V gene lost 0 bases and the J gene lost 5 bases, with 16 bases spanning the gap. The V gene's germline CDR1 is MNHEY and CDR2 SMNVEV (reference sequence).

This sequence joins TRBV10-2 and TRBJ2-5; D is possibly TRBD2 (5 bases). The tail of the sequence fits TRBJ2-7 better, so the J call may be wrong. The CDR3 loop spans 11 amino acids. Germline assignment: CDR1 WSHSY and CDR2 SAAADI. CDR3 amino acids: CASSEGLEQYF. CDR3 DNA: TGCGCCAGCAGTGAGGGACTCGAGCAGTACTTC.

Turning to this clone: Other DNA sequences in the same sample also yield this CDR3. The chain joins TRBV5-1 to TRBJ2-2, with 9 bases matching TRBD2. Germline loops: CDR1 SGHRS, CDR2 YFSETQ. Trimming at V came to 1 base and at J to 4 bases, leaving 8 bases not matched to a gene. The CDR3 is 17 residues long. CDR3 sequence: CASSLSVASGTTGELFF. DNA for the CDR3: TGCGCCAGCAGCTTGAGTGTGGCTAGCGGGACCACCGGGGAGCTGTTTTTT.

The CDR3 region has the DNA TGTGCCAGCAGCCCAAACGGACAGGTCTCCTACAATGAGCAGTTCTTC. It codes for CASSPNGQVSYNEQFF. J is TRBJ2-1 and V is TRBV7-3; TRBD1 aligns across 7 bases. The CDR3 has 16 residues. Germline trimming cut 5 bases from V and 0 bases from J; bases unmatched to any gene: 7. CDR1 is SGHTA, CDR2 FQGTGA, per germline. Combining the CDR3 with reference TRBV7-3 and TRBJ2-1 gives the whole variable domain GAGVSQTPSNKVTEKGKYVELRCDPISGHTALYWYRQSLGQGPEFLIYFQGTGAADDSGLPNDRFFAVRPEGSVSTLKIQRTERGDSAVYLCASSPNGQVSYNEQFFGPGTRLTVL.

This clone was observed a single time. V is TRBV2 and J is TRBJ1-1; no clear D gene. Germline CDR1 is SNHLY and CDR2 is FYNNEI. V was clipped by 6 bases and J by 0 bases, with 11 bases between them. This CDR3 has 14 amino acids. CDR3 bases: TGTGCCAGCAGAAGGGAGCTCATGAACACTGAAGCTTTCTTT. Translation gives CASRRELMNTEAFF. Supplemented by reference TRBV2 and TRBJ1-1, the full variable domain reads EPEVTQTPSHQVTQMGQEVILRCVPISNHLYFYWYRQILGQKVEFLVSFYNNEISEKSEIFDDQFSVERPDGSNFTLKIRSTKLEDSAMYFCASRRELMNTEAFFGQGTRLTVV.

This clone was seen a single time. The chain recombines TRBV5-1 with TRBJ2-1; D possibly corresponds to TRBD1 (6 bases). V shed 4 bases and J shed 4 bases, with 12 bases lying between them. Germline V lookup: CDR1 SGHRS, CDR2 YFSETQ. The CDR3 runs to 14 residues. The CDR3 DNA is TGCGCCAGCAGCCCCGGACAGAAATACAATGAGCAGTTCTTC. Protein sequence: CASSPGQKYNEQFF.

V is TRBV7-2 and J is TRBJ2-4, with 8 positions matching TRBD1. The CDR3 is 15 residues long. The trim removed 1 base at V and 15 bases at J, leaving 14 bases unmatched. Germline CDR1 and CDR2: SGHTA and FQGNSA. Here the CDR3 reads CASSLGGAGGAGRYF. The CDR3 nucleotides are TGTGCCAGCAGCTTAGGGGGGGCAGGGGGCGCAGGGAGGTACTTC.

This clone was counted a single time. The J gene is TRBJ2-2, the V gene TRBV9; 15 positions agree with TRBD2. There are 15 residues in the CDR3. The trim removed 5 bases at V and 7 bases at J, leaving 3 bases unmatched. CDR1 SGDLS and CDR2 YYNGEE come from the germline V gene. The CDR3 coding sequence is TGTGCCAGCAGGGGGACTAGCGGGAGGATCGGGGAGCTGTTTTTT. Translated, it gives CASRGTSGRIGELFF.

This chain uses TRBV19 with TRBJ1-5; D unclear. Trimming removed 0 bases at V and 4 bases at J, with 16 bases between. The V gene's germline CDR1 is LNHDA and CDR2 SQIVND (reference sequence). The CDR3 length is 17 residues. For the CDR3, the DNA is TGTGCCAGTAGTATAGATCCCTCAGCGTCGGGGAATCAGCCCCAGCATTTT. Its translation is CASSIDPSASGNQPQHF.

The chain recombines TRBV28 with TRBJ1-2; 7 bases are a match to TRBD1. Germline assignment: CDR1 MDHEN and CDR2 SYDVKM. Unmatched junction bases numbered 4, after V lost 6 bases and J lost 3 bases. This CDR3 spans 13 amino acids. The DNA for the CDR3 is TGTGCCAGCAGCCCGGGACAGCACTATGGCTACACCTTC. Residues: CASSPGQHYGYTF.

This rearrangement joins TRBV4-1 to TRBJ1-2, with 9 bases fitting TRBD1. Looked up from germline, CDR1 is MGHRA and CDR2 is YSYEKL. CDR3 size: 16 residues. V lost 3 bases to trimming and J lost 4 bases; unmatched junction nucleotides: 9. CDR3 region: CASSQATGGTGYGYTF. CDR3 nucleotide sequence: TGCGCCAGCAGCCAGGCGACAGGGGGAACTGGCTATGGCTACACCTTC.

CDR3: CASSLDSTSYEQYF. CDR3 in DNA: TGTGCCAGCAGCTTGGACAGTACCTCCTACGAGCAGTACTTC. V usage is TRBV13 and J usage is TRBJ2-7; tentative D call: TRBD1 (6 bases). Trimming shortened V by 3 bases and J by 0 bases, and 9 bases separated the two germline ends. Germline-derived CDR1 and CDR2 are PRHDT and FYEKMQ (reference sequence). The CDR3 sequence is 14 residues long.

The chain couples TRBV9 to TRBJ1-1; perhaps TRBD1 as D (6 bases). This CDR3 spans 14 amino acids. Looked up from germline, CDR1 is SGDLS and CDR2 is YYNGEE. Trimming took off 0 bases at V and 3 bases at J, with 9 bases between the two ends. CDR3 in DNA: TGTGCCAGCAGCGTAGAGGGGGAAGACACTGAAGCTTTCTTT. Translated, it gives CASSVEGEDTEAFF.

DNA for the CDR3: TGTGCCAGCAGCTCCTGGGACAGGGGAGCCAAAAACATTCAGTACTTC. Residues: CASSSWDRGAKNIQYF. This chain connects TRBV7-9 to TRBJ2-4; 10 nucleotides line up with TRBD1. CDR1 and CDR2 (germline): SEHNR, FQNEAQ (reference sequence). V was pared by 4 bases and J by 0 bases, with 3 bases of the junction left unmatched. This CDR3 is built from 16 residues.